Only a few counts were recorded for the clone carrying this TCR beta chain. Its matching antigen is unknown. This record belongs to a study of identical twins. Study-wide results and caveats: Invariant T cells like MAIT and iNKT could partly confound the zero-insertion analyses. The models systematically underestimated how much out-of-frame TCR alpha was shared in monozygotic twins.

Trimming cost V 2 bases and J 7 bases; bases outside gene matches: 14. The CDR3 spans 17 residues. Germline assignment: CDR1 MNHNS and CDR2 SASEGT. TCRdb ran MiXCR on the 5' RACE reads and lists one entry per CDR3 protein. The table shows hundreds of thousands of distinct CDR3 sequences, with approximately 13% occurring only once. These records were also assigned to another study, of yellow fever vaccine responses in identical twins.

The clonotype was recovered from a woman aged 18-30 years in good health. The J gene is TRBJ1-5, the V gene TRBV6-1, with 7 bases that match TRBD1. The sample comprised PBMCs. The chain's CDR3 is CASSETVVQGRGQPQHF. CDR3 nucleotide sequence: TGTGCCAGCAGTGAAACCGTAGTACAGGGGAGAGGGCAGCCCCAGCATTTT.